The present entry profiles one T cell receptor beta chain with its context. Germline values: CDR1 SGHAT, CDR2 FQNNGV. The CDR3 is 17 amino acids. Trimming took off 8 bases at V and 3 bases at J, with 26 bases between the two ends. The treatment is: 15 to 20 received Ad26.COV2.S at low or high dose, single or two shots; 5 received placebo; per-sample allocation not given. Sampling was done on day 63 after the first vaccine or placebo injection. The table came from immunoSEQ multiplex PCR; TCRdb's copy has only in-frame clones and leaves some out. This table holds fewer than 400,000 clones, over 75% found once. The data originate from a study of Ad26.COV2.S vaccination and SARS-CoV-2 variants.

The source is a person between 18 and 60 years old who received the Ad26.COV2.S COVID-19 vaccine or a placebo. J is TRBJ2-7 and V is TRBV11-2; no clear D gene. The specimen was peripheral blood, collected in a trial of Ad26.COV2.S vaccine versus placebo. In DNA form, the CDR3 reads TGTGCCAGCGGCACCACGGGTCACGGAGCGCCCTACTACGAGCAGTACTTC. This gives the protein CASGTTGHGAPYYEQYF.